Included here is one T cell receptor beta chain sequence, with context. The record originates from a study of blood T cell repertoires in COVID-19. Study-level background: Italy, Spain and the United States were the sources of the convalescent and acute COVID-19 samples. T cells, B-cell-depleted T cells, or PBMCs provided the cDNA or gDNA that served as material.

As handled by the study authors: How many nucleated cells were present was estimated from reference gene primer amplification. Sequencing was performed with immunoSEQ multiplex PCR; in TCRdb, only in-frame clones are kept and a portion is missing. V, J and clone size reflect that table, while D and trimming were determined from the DNA. The data show over 250,000 clones, with roughly 85% seen just once and approximately 12% held by the top ten. The TCR was taken from a human donor in a cohort sampled during active COVID-19. Sequenced: peripheral blood.

The CDR3 loop reads CASSPGTSGSVDTQYF. The CDR3 DNA is TGTGCCAGCAGCCCCGGGACTAGCGGGAGTGTAGATACGCAGTATTTT. The chain combines TRBV9 with TRBJ2-3; 14 nucleotides align to TRBD2. The trim removed 4 bases at V and 5 bases at J, leaving 6 bases unmatched. The CDR3 contains 16 residues. Germline CDR1 is SGDLS and CDR2 is YYNGEE.